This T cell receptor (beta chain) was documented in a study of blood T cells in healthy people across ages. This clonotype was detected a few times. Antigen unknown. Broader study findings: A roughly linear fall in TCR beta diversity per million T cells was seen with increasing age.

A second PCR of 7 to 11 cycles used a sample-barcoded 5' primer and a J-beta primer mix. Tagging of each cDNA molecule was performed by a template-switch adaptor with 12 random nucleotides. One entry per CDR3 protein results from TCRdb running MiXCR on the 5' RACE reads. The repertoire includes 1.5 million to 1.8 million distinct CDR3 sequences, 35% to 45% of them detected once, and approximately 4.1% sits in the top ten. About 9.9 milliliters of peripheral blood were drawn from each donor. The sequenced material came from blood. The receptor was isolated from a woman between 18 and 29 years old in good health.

The CDR3 DNA is TGTGCCAGCTCACCTGCGCTAGCTGTCGAGCAGTACTTC. Its translation: CASSPALAVEQYF. The chain employs TRBV18 and TRBJ2-5; D might be TRBD2 (5 bases). Matching the DNA end better, TRBJ2-7 makes the J call doubtful. The length of the CDR3 is 13 residues. In germline, CDR1 is KGHSH, CDR2 LQKENI.